The 22 T cell receptor beta chains below all came from one sample that was sequenced in a study of T cells in Graves' hyperthyroidism and ophthalmopathy. Amplified regions were TCR beta CDR3 sequences from RNA transcripts. The HTBI primer set drove a first-round RT-PCR of the TCR CDR3. A single record per CDR3 protein comes from TCRdb applying MiXCR to the multiplex PCR reads. Found here are a few hundred thousand distinct CDR3 sequences, less than 20% of them singletons; the top ten hold 7.5% to 8%. Input material: blood. The receptor set was obtained from a woman between 18 and 30 years old with Graves' hyperthyroidism.

Many counts were recorded for this clonotype. The gene calls are TRBV20-1 and TRBJ2-1; 8 bases are a match to TRBD2. After removal of 5 bases from V and 0 bases from J, the junction contained 12 bases not matched to a gene. Germline lookup yields CDR1 DFQATT and CDR2 SNEGSKA (reference sequence). The CDR3 has 17 amino acids. The CDR3 loop is CSAPEALAAASYNEQFF. Here the CDR3 DNA reads TGCAGTGCTCCCGAGGCACTAGCGGCCGCCTCCTACAATGAGCAGTTCTTC.

This clonotype was seen many times. This chain connects TRBV6-1 to TRBJ2-4; a weak D match, TRBD2 (6 bases). The CDR3 totals 15 residues. The germline V and J ends were trimmed by 3 bases and 8 bases, with 17 bases remaining between them. The germline gives CDR1 MNHNS, CDR2 SASEGT. The CDR3 loop reads CASSDRRAGGHIQYF. CDR3 DNA sequence: TGTGCCAGCAGTGACAGGCGGGCCGGGGGACACATTCAGTACTTC.

Many counts were recorded for this clonotype. The J gene is TRBJ2-7, the V gene TRBV7-9, with D possibly being TRBD2 (5 bases). Germline V gene sequence: CDR1 SEHNR, CDR2 FQNEAQ (reference sequence). Trimming took off 1 base at V and 6 bases at J, with 10 bases between the two ends. The CDR3 extends over 13 amino acids. CDR3 sequence reads: CASSLGLGGEQYF. Here the CDR3 DNA reads TGTGCCAGCAGCTTAGGGCTTGGAGGCGAGCAGTACTTC.

This chain connects TRBV27 to TRBJ2-7; possible D gene TRBD1, 5 bases. This CDR3 comprises 13 residues. V was cut by 4 bases and J by 4 bases, with 11 bases left in between. The V gene's germline CDR1 is MNHEY and CDR2 SMNVEV (reference sequence). The CDR3 DNA is TGTGCCAGCAGTTGGGGCCTGCAATACGAGCAGTACTTC. This gives the protein CASSWGLQYEQYF.

This clonotype has ten or more counts. The chain has TRBV12-3 or TRBV12-4 and TRBJ2-5; TRBD1 aligns across 11 bases. The CDR3 has 15 amino acids. V trimming: 6 bases; J trimming: 5 bases; junction bases outside the gene matches: 8. The CDR3 DNA sequence: TGTGCCAGCAGCCCCTGGACAGGGGGCTCGGAGACCCAGTACTTC. Protein sequence: CASSPWTGGSETQYF.

In its sample, this clonotype was seen a few times. This chain uses TRBV6-1 with TRBJ1-2, with 7 bases lining up with TRBD1. Unmatched junction bases numbered 2, after V lost 7 bases and J lost 0 bases. Per germline, CDR1 MNHNS and CDR2 SASEGT. The CDR3 covers 13 residues. The CDR3 is CASTRGPNYGYTF. The CDR3 DNA sequence: TGTGCCAGCACGAGGGGGCCTAACTATGGCTACACCTTC.

This clonotype was detected ten times or more. This chain uses TRBV20-1 with TRBJ2-1, with 7 nucleotides matching TRBD2. After removal of 0 bases from V and 3 bases from J, the junction contained 14 bases not matched to a gene. This CDR3 is built from 18 residues. The V gene's germline CDR1 is DFQATT and CDR2 SNEGSKA (reference sequence). CDR3 in DNA: TGCAGTGCTAGAGATCGGCTTGTCTGGACTAGTCTCTACAATGAGCAGTTCTTC. The encoded protein is CSARDRLVWTSLYNEQFF.

The sample holds many counts of this clonotype. The chain uses TRBV19 and TRBJ2-5, with D possibly matching TRBD1 (6 bases). Germline assignment: CDR1 LNHDA and CDR2 SQIVND (reference sequence). The CDR3 extends over 14 amino acids. V was trimmed by 5 bases and J by 7 bases, leaving 17 bases between them. Here the CDR3 reads CASSSRDPGATQYF. CDR3 coding DNA: TGTGCCAGTAGTTCCCGGGACCCAGGGGCGACCCAGTACTTC. Full variable domain (remainder filled in from reference TRBV19 and TRBJ2-5): DGGITQSPKYLFRKEGQNVTLSCEQNLNHDAMYWYRQDPGQGLRLIYYSQIVNDFQKGDIAEGYSVSREKKESFPLTVTSAQKNPTAFYLCASSSRDPGATQYFGPGTRLLVL.

This chain links TRBV20-1 with TRBJ1-1; 12 bases are shared with TRBD1. This CDR3 has 15 amino acids. With V trimmed by 1 base and J by 7 bases, 7 bases remained unmatched. CDR1 is DFQATT, CDR2 SNEGSKA, per germline (reference sequence). The CDR3 sequence is CSARAGTGGQNEAFF. The CDR3 DNA is TGCAGTGCTAGAGCCGGGACAGGGGGCCAGAATGAAGCTTTCTTT.

In its sample, this clonotype was seen many times. The J gene is TRBJ1-1, the V gene TRBV10-2; TRBD1 is a possible D gene (5 bases). The CDR3 loop spans 12 amino acids. Per germline, CDR1 WSHSY and CDR2 SAAADI. Deletions cut 0 bases from V and 8 bases from J, with 7 bases between. This CDR3 is CASSESDKEAFF. The CDR3 coding sequence is TGCGCCAGCAGTGAGTCGGACAAAGAAGCTTTCTTT.

V and J are TRBV2 and TRBJ1-4; D not resolved. CDR3 length equals 15 residues. CDR1 and CDR2 from the germline V gene are SNHLY and FYNNEI. V was cut by 8 bases and J by 1 base, with 14 bases left in between. CDR3 sequence: CASLKTGVTNEKLFF. The CDR3 coding sequence is TGTGCCAGCCTGAAAACCGGGGTAACTAATGAAAAACTGTTTTTT.

This clonotype was counted ten times or more. CDR3 residues: CATGGWDNQPQHF. CDR3 nucleotide sequence: TGTGCCACCGGAGGGTGGGACAATCAGCCCCAGCATTTT. This chain links TRBV15 with TRBJ1-5; D remains unclear. The ends were cut back, 8 bases at V and 3 bases at J, with 11 bases in the middle. The CDR3 extends over 13 amino acids. Germline V lookup: CDR1 LNHNV, CDR2 YYDKDF (reference sequence).

This clonotype occurred a few times. The CDR3 reads CASSIRTSGGFTDTQYF. CDR3 sequence (DNA): TGCGCCAGCAGCATAAGGACTAGCGGGGGGTTCACAGATACGCAGTATTTT. The chain combines TRBV5-1 with TRBJ2-3, with 14 positions matching TRBD2. The germline V gene encodes CDR1 SGHRS and CDR2 YFSETQ. Trimming cost V 4 bases and J 2 bases; bases outside gene matches: 6. The length of the CDR3 is 17 residues.

This rearrangement joins TRBV6-5 to TRBJ2-1; 9 bases align to TRBD2. CDR3 length: 13 amino acids. Trimming cost V 2 bases and J 9 bases; bases outside gene matches: 2. Germline V gene lookup returns CDR1 MNHEY and CDR2 SVGAGI. The CDR3 bases are TGTGCCAGCAGTTACCGAGCGGGAGGTGAGCAGTTCTTC. Amino acids: CASSYRAGGEQFF.

The chain joins TRBV4-1 to TRBJ2-1, with D unclear. Germline CDR1 and CDR2: MGHRA and YSYEKL. V was shortened by 1 base and J by 8 bases, with 9 bases between the two germline ends. The CDR3 has 13 amino acids. CDR3 nucleotides: TGCGCCAGCAGCCAAGTTCTGAAGGATGAGCAGTTCTTC. Amino acids: CASSQVLKDEQFF.

This clonotype was recorded at least ten times. The J gene is TRBJ2-5, the V gene TRBV15, with no clear D. CDR3 length: 15 amino acids. V was cut by 3 bases and J by 1 base, with 12 bases left in between. CDR1 is LNHNV, CDR2 YYDKDF, per germline (reference sequence). In DNA, the CDR3 is TGTGCCACCAGCAGGACTGACTGGCTCCAAGAGACCCAGTACTTC. Protein: CATSRTDWLQETQYF.

The table lists this clonotype with a few counts. The chain employs TRBV5-4 and TRBJ2-3, with D uncertain. The CDR3 spans 13 residues. CDR1 is SGHNT, CDR2 YYREEE, per germline (reference sequence). The germline V and J ends were trimmed by 3 bases and 6 bases, with 11 bases remaining between them. The CDR3 sequence is CASSSLPGDTQYF. The CDR3 coding sequence is TGTGCCAGCAGCTCCCTTCCCGGGGATACGCAGTATTTT.

The rearrangement joins TRBV5-1 to TRBJ2-5; TRBD1 matches at 9 bases. CDR3 length equals 14 residues. After removal of 4 bases from V and 2 bases from J, the junction contained 3 bases not matched to a gene. CDR1 is SGHRS, CDR2 YFSETQ, per germline. CDR3 DNA: TGCGCCAGCAGCATAGGGACAGGGCAAGAGACCCAGTACTTC. Its protein product is CASSIGTGQETQYF. The variable domain in full, with the rest retrieved from reference TRBV5-1 and TRBJ2-5, is KAGVTQTPRYLIKTRGQQVTLSCSPISGHRSVSWYQQTPGQGLQFLFEYFSETQRNKGNFPGRFSGRQFSNSRSEMNVSTLELGDSALYLCASSIGTGQETQYFGPGTRLLVL.

This clonotype was observed many times. V is TRBV20-1 and J is TRBJ1-2; D not resolved. Germline V gene data show CDR1 as DFQATT and CDR2 as SNEGSKA (reference sequence). The germline V and J ends were trimmed by 2 bases and 6 bases, with 22 bases remaining between them. The CDR3 runs 16 residues. For the CDR3, the DNA is TGCAGTGCTAGAATACATCTTCTGGTGCCCGGGGATGGCTACACCTTC. As protein: CSARIHLLVPGDGYTF.

About this clonotype itself: A much more abundant neighbour one base away suggests this may be a read error. This chain links TRBV9 with TRBJ2-3; D is unclear. The end of the DNA fits TRBJ1-5 better, so the J call may be wrong. The CDR3 has 15 amino acids. CDR1 SGDLS and CDR2 YYNGEE come from the germline V gene. CDR3 region: CASSPRMGNTDTQHF. The CDR3 DNA reads TGTGCCAGCAGCCCCCGGATGGGAAACACAGATACGCAGCATTTT.

This clonotype appeared many times. This chain uses TRBV2 with TRBJ1-4; no clear D gene. The V end lost 8 bases, the J end lost 8 bases, and 12 bases lay between the germline ends. This CDR3 comprises 12 residues. Germline V gives CDR1 SNHLY, CDR2 FYNNEI. CDR3 amino acids: CASRGVSEKLFF. The CDR3 nucleotides read TGTGCCAGCCGAGGAGTCAGCGAAAAACTGTTTTTT.

This clonotype is a singleton in its sample. A much larger clone is a single base away; this may be a read error. V gene TRBV3-1 combines with J gene TRBJ1-5; D call uncertain. This CDR3 has 15 amino acids. Germline V gene lookup returns CDR1 LGHDT and CDR2 YNNKEL (reference sequence). CDR3: CAGSQYPSSNQPQHF. The CDR3, as DNA: TGTGCCGGCAGCCAATATCCTTCTAGCAATCAGCCCCAGCATTTT.